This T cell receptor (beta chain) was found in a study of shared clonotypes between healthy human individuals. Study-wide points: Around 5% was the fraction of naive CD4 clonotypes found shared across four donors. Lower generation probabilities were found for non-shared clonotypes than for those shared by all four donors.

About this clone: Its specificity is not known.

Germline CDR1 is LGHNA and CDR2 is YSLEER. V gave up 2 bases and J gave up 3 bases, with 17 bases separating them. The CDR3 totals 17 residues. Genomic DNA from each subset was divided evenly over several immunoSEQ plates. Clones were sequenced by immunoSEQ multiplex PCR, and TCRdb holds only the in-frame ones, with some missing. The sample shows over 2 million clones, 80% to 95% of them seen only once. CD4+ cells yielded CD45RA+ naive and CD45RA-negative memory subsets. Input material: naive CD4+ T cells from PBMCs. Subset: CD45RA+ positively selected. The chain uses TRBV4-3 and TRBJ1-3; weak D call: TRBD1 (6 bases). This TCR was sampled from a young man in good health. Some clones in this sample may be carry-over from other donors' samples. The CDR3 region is CASSQLRGGSLGNTIYF. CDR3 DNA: TGCGCCAGCAGCCAATTAAGGGGGGGGTCCCTTGGAAACACCATATATTTT.